The T cell receptor (beta chain) under discussion was sequenced for a study of T-cell reconstitution after alpha-beta-depleted transplantation in children. Study-level points and caveats: Surviving recipient T cells and thymic progenitors produced the high day-60 TCRbeta diversity seen in some patients. T-cell numbers and diversity, one year after transplant, stemmed largely from T cells that were newly produced.

Preparation of the TCRbeta library was carried out with unique molecular identifiers. MiXCR, run by TCRdb on the PCR reads, gives a single entry per CDR3 protein. The sample lists approximately 85,000 distinct CDR3 sequences, 15% to 18% occurring once. Notes on this clonotype: Its antigen is undetermined.

The TCR was taken from a male patient aged 2-15 years who had a stem cell transplant for acute lymphoblastic leukemia, so the T cells may come from the graft donor. Sequences were derived from PBMCs, mostly from graft donor cells, sampled 180 days after TCRalphabeta/CD19-depleted stem cell transplant.

The CDR3 nucleotides are TGCAGTGCTCGCGGGGCGGCCTCGAACACCGGGGAGCTGTTTTTT. As protein: CSARGAASNTGELFF. The V and J genes are TRBV20-1 and TRBJ2-2; tentative D call: TRBD2 (6 bases). Trimming pared 5 bases from V and 0 bases from J, leaving 13 bases between. Germline V gene data show CDR1 as DFQATT and CDR2 as SNEGSKA (reference sequence). The CDR3 covers 15 residues.